This TCR beta chain was sequenced during a study of blood T cell repertoires in COVID-19. Study overall: T cells, B-cell-depleted T cells, or PBMCs provided the cDNA or gDNA that served as material.

Original analysis: Reference gene primer amplification in the assay estimated nucleated cell counts. Produced via immunoSEQ multiplex PCR; TCRdb's table is partial and in-frame only. V and J calls and clone size are as listed in that table; D and trimming were resolved from the DNA. The top ten clones hold around 4.7% of a sample with roughly 260,000 clones, roughly 82% of them seen once. CDR1 is MNHEY, CDR2 SVGEGT, per germline. V was pared by 0 bases and J by 7 bases, with 5 bases of the junction left unmatched. This CDR3 is 15 amino acids long. The rearrangement links TRBV6-2 or TRBV6-3 to TRBJ2-4; TRBD2 agrees at 8 bases. The sequence was obtained from a woman aged 70 to 79 with acute or convalescent COVID-19. Sequenced sample: peripheral blood. The CDR3 loop is CASSYSRGGSNIQYF. CDR3 DNA sequence: TGTGCCAGCAGTTACTCGCGCGGGGGGTCGAACATTCAGTACTTC.